This T cell receptor beta chain was recovered during a study of siplizumab effects on memory and regulatory T cells. Method: immunoSEQ multiplex PCR; TCRdb's copy keeps in-frame clones and lacks some. The sample lists about 75,000 clones; around 93% were seen once. Germline V gene data show CDR1 as LNHDA and CDR2 as SQIVND (reference sequence). J lost 3 bases, V lost 3 bases, and 4 bases had no gene match. CDR3 length: 14 amino acids. The rearrangement joins TRBV19 to TRBJ1-1, with 7 bases lining up with TRBD1. The sequencing sample was made of CD8+ T cells sorted from blood. This clonotype originated in a human donor in good health. The chain's CDR3 is CASSMNRGYTEAFF. The DNA for the CDR3 is TGTGCCAGTAGTATGAACAGGGGATACACTGAAGCTTTCTTT.